The 25 T cell receptor beta chains below were found in one sample sequenced in a study of molecular identifiers for immune sequencing clone quantification. TCRdb reprocessed the PCR reads via MiXCR and lists one record per CDR3 protein. The sample yields 550,000 to 750,000 distinct CDR3 sequences, roughly 21% seen once. The sequenced material came from naive CD8+ T cells from blood, with Jurkat cell RNA spiked in. The subset is: FACS-sorted CD8+CD4-CCR7+CD45RA+ naive T cells. The receptors originated from a human donor in good health. Some libraries in this study had Jurkat cell RNA spiked in.

This clonotype has ten or more counts. The CDR3 coding sequence is TGTGCCAGCAGTTACTTGGGTCGGGGCAATGAGCAGTTCTTC. Translating gives CASSYLGRGNEQFF. The V and J genes are TRBV6-5 and TRBJ2-1, with a weak D call TRBD2 (5 bases). V shed 1 base and J shed 6 bases, with 10 bases lying between them. CDR3 length: 14 amino acids. Germline CDR1 and CDR2: MNHEY and SVGAGI.

In the case of this clonotype: With a much larger clone just one base away, this may be a read error. The final CDR3 position lacks the conserved phenylalanine or tryptophan, pointing to a likely read error. The chain has TRBV29-1 and TRBJ1-2; D unclear. From germline, CDR1 is SQVTM and CDR2 ANQGSEA. V gave up 1 base and J gave up 4 bases, with 7 bases separating them. This CDR3 is built from 12 residues. The CDR3 DNA is TGCAGCGTTGAAGGGACCACCTATGGCTACACCCTC. It encodes CSVEGTTYGYTL.

At least ten counts were recorded for this clonotype. The chain uses TRBV6-2 or TRBV6-3 and TRBJ1-2; D possibly corresponds to TRBD1 (5 bases). The germline V and J ends were trimmed by 4 bases and 0 bases, with 18 bases remaining between them. The CDR3 is made up of 17 amino acids. Germline loops: CDR1 MNHEY, CDR2 SVGEGT. The CDR3 nucleotides read TGTGCCAGCAGTTCCCATCGCGGAGGGGATACTAACTATGGCTACACCTTC. It encodes CASSSHRGGDTNYGYTF.

Details on this clonotype: A single base separates this from a much larger clone, so it may be a read error. The J gene is TRBJ2-5, the V gene TRBV12-3 or TRBV12-4; TRBD2 agrees at 12 bases. The CDR3 extends over 16 amino acids. The junction had 8 bases not matched to a gene; V was cut back by 4 bases and J by 5 bases. In DNA, the CDR3 is TGTGCCAGCAGTTCGCTAGCGGGGGGGGGACACGAGACCCAGTACTTC. This translates into CASSSLAGGGHETQYF.

Regarding this clonotype: Being one base from a much bigger clone, this may be a read error. The CDR3 coding sequence is TGTGCCAGCAGCTTGGTCGGGGCAGGAGATTACGAGCAGTACTTC. This encodes CASSLVGAGDYEQYF. The rearrangement uses TRBV5-4 and TRBJ2-7; perhaps D is TRBD1 or TRBD2 (5 bases each). From germline, CDR1 is SGHNT and CDR2 YYREEE (reference sequence). The length of the CDR3 is 15 residues. V lost 0 bases to trimming and J lost 4 bases, with 14 bases between them.

Of note for this clonotype: A read error may account for a junction end that differs from germline. V usage is TRBV14 and J usage is TRBJ1-1; D uncertain. CDR1 is SGHDN, CDR2 FVKESK, per germline. The CDR3 covers 14 residues. The CDR3 DNA reads TGTGCCAGCAGCCAAGTTCCCAGGAACGCTGAAGCTTTCTTT. It yields the protein CASSQVPRNAEAFF. Based on the CDR3 plus reference TRBV14 and TRBJ1-1, the full variable domain is EAGVTQFPSHSVIEKGQTVTLRCDPISGHDNLYWYRRVMGKEIKFLLHFVKESKQDESGMPNNRFLAERTGGTYSTLKVQPAELEDSGVYFCASSQVPRNAEAFFGQGTRLTVV.

This clonotype has ten or more counts. The chain has TRBV6-2 or TRBV6-3 and TRBJ1-5; D unresolved. Germline V CDR1 and CDR2: MNHEY, SVGEGT. CDR3 length equals 15 residues. Trimming shortened V by 2 bases and J by 1 base, and 9 bases separated the two germline ends. The DNA of the CDR3 is TGTGCCAGCAGTTACGGCAGATGGAGCAATCAGCCCCAGCATTTT. Encoded protein: CASSYGRWSNQPQHF.

Concerning this clonotype itself: A much larger clone sits a single nucleotide away, making a read error possible. Since the CDR3 does not end with the conserved phenylalanine or tryptophan, this likely comes from a read error. The V and J genes are TRBV20-1 and TRBJ2-2; a weak D match, TRBD2 (5 bases). The CDR3 is 16 residues long. In germline, CDR1 is DFQATT, CDR2 SNEGSKA (reference sequence). Trimming removed 0 bases from V and 0 bases from J, with 11 bases in between. CDR3 bases: TGCAGTGCTAGAGATATCTCGGGGTCGAACACCGGGGAGCTGTTTCTT. Its translation is CSARDISGSNTGELFL.

J is TRBJ1-1 and V is TRBV12-3 or TRBV12-4; 7 bases are shared with TRBD1. The V and J ends lost 5 bases and 7 bases, in that order; junction bases with no gene match: 13. The CDR3 contains 15 residues. This chain's CDR3 is CASSDRSGGGDEAFF. CDR3 DNA sequence: TGTGCCAGCAGTGACAGGTCAGGGGGGGGGGATGAAGCTTTCTTT.

The sample holds many counts of this clonotype. The chain employs TRBV25-1 and TRBJ1-6; D not resolved. Germline V gene lookup returns CDR1 MGHDK and CDR2 SYGVNS. The CDR3 runs to 13 residues. Trimming pared 4 bases from V and 10 bases from J, leaving 11 bases between. The CDR3 region is CASSGGKRSPLHF. The CDR3 DNA follows: TGTGCCAGCAGTGGAGGGAAGAGGTCACCCCTCCACTTT.

This clonotype was counted ten times or more. The chain has TRBV5-1 and TRBJ2-3; D gene ambiguous. Germline CDR1 and CDR2: SGHRS and YFSETQ. The ends were cut back, 6 bases at V and 8 bases at J, with 13 bases in the middle. The CDR3 length is 12 residues. The CDR3 region has the DNA TGCGCCAGCATAGGGATCGGCGGTACGCAGTATTTT. Protein sequence: CASIGIGGTQYF.

For this clonotype: Possible read error: a much larger clone is one base away. This chain connects TRBV7-9 to TRBJ1-1; no clear D gene. V lost 8 bases and J lost 3, with 13 bases in between. The CDR3 consists of 13 residues. Germline CDR1 reads SEHNR; CDR2 reads FQNEAQ (reference sequence). Here the CDR3 reads CASRSSPDTEAFF. DNA of the CDR3: TGTGCCAGCCGGTCGAGCCCGGACACTGAAGCTTTCTTT.

This chain links TRBV20-1 with TRBJ2-5, with 10 bases that match TRBD2. Trimming at V came to 8 bases and at J to 5 bases, leaving 17 bases not matched to a gene. Germline assignment: CDR1 DFQATT and CDR2 SNEGSKA (reference sequence). The CDR3 length is 16 residues. The CDR3 DNA reads as TGCAGTACTACCGAATCCACTAGCGGGGCTGGTGAGACCCAGTACTTC. It codes for CSTTESTSGAGETQYF.

This clonotype was recorded at least ten times. The genes are TRBV7-6 and TRBJ2-1, with D tentatively TRBD2 (6 bases). The CDR3 runs 15 residues. The V end was cut by 3 bases, the J end by 8 bases, with 17 bases between. CDR1 SGHVS and CDR2 FNYEAQ come from the germline V gene. CDR3 in amino acids: CASSLIREFEDEQFF. The CDR3 DNA reads TGTGCCAGCAGCTTGATTCGGGAGTTTGAGGATGAGCAGTTCTTC.

This clonotype occurred a few times. The chain recombines TRBV7-9 with TRBJ2-1, with no clear D. This CDR3 spans 16 amino acids. Trimming cost V 3 bases and J 5 bases, with 17 bases left between them. Germline loops: CDR1 SEHNR, CDR2 FQNEAQ (reference sequence). CDR3 in amino acids: CASSFPGRVLDNEQFF. Written as DNA, the CDR3 is TGTGCCAGCAGCTTCCCGGGCAGAGTCCTGGACAATGAGCAGTTCTTC.

This clonotype showed up many times. This chain joins TRBV7-9 and TRBJ2-5; the D call may be TRBD1 or TRBD2 (6 bases each). The CDR3 runs to 15 residues. The V end was cut by 5 bases, the J end by 3 bases, with 16 bases between. Germline CDR1 is SEHNR and CDR2 is FQNEAQ (reference sequence). DNA for the CDR3: TGTGCCAGCAGCCAAGCCGGGGGCGGTGAAGAGACCCAGTACTTC. This encodes CASSQAGGGEETQYF. Looking up the rest from reference TRBV7-9 and TRBJ2-5 gives the full variable domain: DTGVSQNPRHKITKRGQNVTFRCDPISEHNRLYWYRQTLGQGPEFLTYFQNEAQLEKSRLLSDRFSAERPKGSFSTLEIQRTEQGDSAMYLCASSQAGGGEETQYFGPGTRLLVL.

This clonotype was detected a few times. This chain connects TRBV4-3 to TRBJ2-1; the D call may be TRBD1 or TRBD2 (6 bases each). Germline assignment: CDR1 LGHNA and CDR2 YSLEER. The CDR3 sequence is 18 residues long. Deletions cut 4 bases from V and 4 bases from J, with 23 bases between. CDR3 DNA sequence: TGCGCCAGCAGCCCCTTAGGAGGGGGGCGAGACCTTTACAATGAGCAGTTCTTC. It specifies CASSPLGGGRDLYNEQFF.

Only a few counts were recorded for this clonotype. This chain links TRBV3-1 with TRBJ2-7, with TRBD1 identical over 9 bases. The ends lost 0 bases at V and 6 bases at J; junction bases unmatched: 6. The CDR3 has 15 amino acids. Germline V gives CDR1 LGHDT, CDR2 YNNKEL (reference sequence). CDR3 nucleotides: TGTGCCAGCAGCCAAGAACAGGGGGCCCTCGGCGAGCAGTACTTC. Its protein product is CASSQEQGALGEQYF.

Comment on this clonotype: It is likely a read error, because the conserved phenylalanine at the end of the CDR3 is missing. The V call is TRBV19, the J call TRBJ1-5; D is uncertain. This CDR3 contains 17 residues. Germline CDR1 LNHDA, CDR2 SQIVND (reference sequence). Trimming removed 10 bases at V and 2 bases at J, with 24 bases between. The DNA for the CDR3 is TGTGCCAACCTACTTTTTGGGGAGGCTCTTGGCAATCAGCCCCAGCATCTT. It codes for CANLLFGEALGNQPQHL.

This chain joins TRBV28 and TRBJ2-2; D is ambiguous. Trimming cost V 5 bases and J 1 base, with 8 bases left between them. Looked up from germline, CDR1 is MDHEN and CDR2 is SYDVKM. This CDR3 spans 14 amino acids. The CDR3 DNA sequence: TGTGCCAGCAGTCCGATGATGAACACCGGGGAGCTGTTTTTT. Its translation: CASSPMMNTGELFF.

This clonotype was detected ten times or more. The chain's CDR3 is CATRGLAAEAFF. The CDR3 bases are TGTGCCACCAGGGGGCTGGCCGCTGAAGCTTTCTTT. The chain links TRBV27 to TRBJ1-1; TRBD1 matches at 8 bases. From germline, CDR1 is MNHEY and CDR2 SMNVEV (reference sequence). V shed 10 bases, J shed 6 bases, and the junction held 7 bases outside the gene matches. The CDR3 length is 12 residues.

The chain employs TRBV27 and TRBJ2-2; D unresolved. V was pared by 9 bases and J by 3 bases, with 17 bases between. The length of the CDR3 is 15 residues. CDR1 and CDR2 from the germline V gene are MNHEY and SMNVEV (reference sequence). The CDR3 nucleotides read TGTGCCAGGATGATGTACCGAATACACACCGGGGAGCTGTTTTTT. It encodes CARMMYRIHTGELFF.

This clonotype was observed many times. This sequence joins TRBV28 and TRBJ2-1; D might be TRBD2 (6 bases). V shed 5 bases and J shed 4 bases, with 12 bases lying between them. The CDR3 is made up of 14 amino acids. From germline, CDR1 is MDHEN and CDR2 SYDVKM. The CDR3 DNA reads TGTGCCAGCAGTCCACTAGCAGAGTACAATGAGCAGTTCTTC. It yields the protein CASSPLAEYNEQFF.

This clonotype turned up a few times. The chain joins TRBV30 to TRBJ1-6, with 8 bases fitting TRBD1. V shed 2 bases and J 4 bases; nucleotides not matched to a gene: 7. The CDR3 runs 16 residues. CDR1 is GTSNPN, CDR2 SVGIG, per germline (reference sequence). In nucleotides, the CDR3 is TGTGCCTGGAGTCCCAGGACAGGGCTTTATAATTCACCCCTCCACTTT. Protein product: CAWSPRTGLYNSPLHF.

Concerning this clonotype: With a much larger clone just one base away, this may be a read error. V and J are TRBV7-9 and TRBJ2-7; 9 nucleotides match TRBD2. Germline V gene sequence: CDR1 SEHNR, CDR2 FQNEAQ (reference sequence). Trimming took 5 bases from V and 4 from J; bases not matched to a gene: 6. The CDR3 contains 14 residues. The CDR3 region has the DNA TGTGCCAGCAGCGCGACTAGCGGAGATTACGAGCAGTACTTC. Translation: CASSATSGDYEQYF.